Listed below are T cell receptor beta chains from one sample, sequenced in a study of blood T cell repertoires in COVID-19. Here immunoSEQ multiplex PCR was the method, and the copy in TCRdb shows in-frame clones only, minus some. Among under 300,000 clones, 79% were seen once, and the ten largest hold 3% to 4%. Sequenced input: peripheral blood. These receptors were taken from a woman aged 40 to 55 with active or convalescent COVID-19. The CDR3 runs from the conserved cysteine through the conserved F or W. The D gene is left open where the match is weak. Rows give clone size only sometimes, using once, few, many, or a class for an expanded clone.

cdr3_aa: CASSYTGLRNQPQHF; cdr3_nt: TGTGCCAGCAGTTACACAGGGCTACGGAATCAGCCCCAGCATTTT; d_call: -; clone_size: -; v_call: TRBV6-5; j_call: TRBJ1-5
cdr3_aa: CASGGGGGNQPQHF; cdr3_nt: TGCGCCAGCGGGGGGGGAGGGGGCAATCAGCCCCAGCATTTT; d_call: -; clone_size: -; v_call: TRBV10-1; j_call: TRBJ1-5
cdr3_aa: CATSDGLAGHTGELFF; cdr3_nt: TGTGCCACCAGTGATGGCCTAGCGGGGCACACCGGGGAGCTGTTTTTT; d_call: TRBD2; clone_size: few; v_call: TRBV24-1; j_call: TRBJ2-2
cdr3_aa: CASSTPAGGYTF; cdr3_nt: TGCGCCAGCAGTACTCCCGCTGGTGGCTACACCTTC; d_call: -; clone_size: once; v_call: TRBV10-2; j_call: TRBJ1-2
cdr3_aa: CASSFSRGGNEQFF; cdr3_nt: TGTGCCAGTAGTTTTTCGCGGGGTGGGAATGAGCAGTTCTTC; d_call: -; clone_size: -; v_call: TRBV19; j_call: TRBJ2-1
cdr3_aa: CASSLDPGDLIGYTF; cdr3_nt: TGTGCCAGCAGCTTGGACCCGGGTGACTTGATTGGCTACACCTTC; d_call: -; clone_size: -; v_call: TRBV5-4; j_call: TRBJ1-2
cdr3_aa: CASTQWGDGDYGYTF; cdr3_nt: TGTGCCAGCACTCAATGGGGGGACGGGGACTATGGCTACACCTTC; d_call: -; clone_size: -; v_call: TRBV6-6; j_call: TRBJ1-2
cdr3_aa: CASTVSGNTIYF; cdr3_nt: TGTGCCAGCACTGTCTCTGGAAACACCATATATTTT; d_call: -; clone_size: -; v_call: TRBV6-5; j_call: TRBJ1-3
cdr3_aa: CASRDRGYGYTF; cdr3_nt: TGTGCCAGCCGCGACAGGGGTTATGGCTACACCTTC; d_call: TRBD1; clone_size: -; v_call: TRBV12-3/TRBV12-4; j_call: TRBJ1-2
cdr3_aa: CAWSVDWGTDLSGANVLTF; cdr3_nt: TGTGCCTGGAGTGTTGATTGGGGGACAGACCTCTCTGGGGCCAACGTCCTGACTTTC; d_call: TRBD1; clone_size: -; v_call: TRBV30; j_call: TRBJ2-6
cdr3_aa: CASSLDRTEAFF; cdr3_nt: TGTGCCAGCAGTTTAGATCGGACTGAAGCTTTCTTT; d_call: -; clone_size: -; v_call: TRBV28; j_call: TRBJ1-1
cdr3_aa: CASGTANQETQYF; cdr3_nt: TGTGCCAGCGGGACAGCCAACCAAGAGACCCAGTACTTC; d_call: TRBD1; clone_size: -; v_call: TRBV5-5; j_call: TRBJ2-5
cdr3_aa: CASSVVAGANTGELFF; cdr3_nt: TGTGCCAGCAGCGTAGTCGCCGGGGCGAACACCGGGGAGCTGTTTTTT; d_call: -; clone_size: -; v_call: TRBV9; j_call: TRBJ2-2
cdr3_aa: CASSPGTGGKADTQYF; cdr3_nt: TGTGCCAGCAGCCCGGGGACTGGGGGGAAGGCAGATACGCAGTATTTT; d_call: -; clone_size: -; v_call: TRBV13; j_call: TRBJ2-3
cdr3_aa: CASSSRFRGPTNEKLFF; cdr3_nt: TGTGCCAGCAGTTCAAGGTTTCGGGGTCCAACTAATGAAAAACTGTTTTTT; d_call: -; clone_size: -; v_call: TRBV28; j_call: TRBJ1-4
cdr3_aa: CAIRDRGSGNTIYF; cdr3_nt: TGTGCCATCAGGGACAGGGGCTCTGGAAACACCATATATTTT; d_call: TRBD1; clone_size: -; v_call: TRBV10-3; j_call: TRBJ1-3
cdr3_aa: CASSQDQESDTQYF; cdr3_nt: TGTGCCAGCAGCCAAGATCAGGAATCAGATACGCAGTATTTT; d_call: -; clone_size: -; v_call: TRBV4-2; j_call: TRBJ2-3
cdr3_aa: CAWRAGLAGHTDTQYF; cdr3_nt: TGTGCCTGGAGAGCCGGACTAGCGGGGCACACAGATACGCAGTATTTT; d_call: TRBD2; clone_size: -; v_call: TRBV30; j_call: TRBJ2-3
cdr3_aa: CASTDRDRVTGELFF; cdr3_nt: TGTGCCAGCACCGACCGGGACAGGGTCACCGGGGAGCTGTTTTTT; d_call: TRBD1; clone_size: -; v_call: TRBV6-6; j_call: TRBJ2-2
cdr3_aa: CASSLNSATNEKLFF; cdr3_nt: TGTGCCAGCAGTTTAAACAGTGCAACTAATGAAAAACTGTTTTTT; d_call: -; clone_size: -; v_call: TRBV27; j_call: TRBJ1-4
cdr3_aa: CASAQGANGNTIYF; cdr3_nt: TGTGCCAGTGCACAGGGGGCGAATGGAAACACCATATATTTT; d_call: TRBD1; clone_size: -; v_call: TRBV5-4; j_call: TRBJ1-3
cdr3_aa: CASREQGIGETQYF; cdr3_nt: TGTGCCAGCAGGGAACAGGGGATCGGGGAGACCCAGTACTTC; d_call: TRBD1; clone_size: -; v_call: TRBV3-1/TRBV3-2; j_call: TRBJ2-5
cdr3_aa: CASSQVGTSGGSSYNEQFF; cdr3_nt: TGTGCCAGCAGCCAAGTTGGGACTAGCGGGGGGAGCTCCTACAATGAGCAGTTCTTC; d_call: TRBD2; clone_size: -; v_call: TRBV3-1/TRBV3-2; j_call: TRBJ2-1
cdr3_aa: CASSLGLAGSGELFF; cdr3_nt: TGCGCCAGCAGCTTGGGACTAGCGGGGAGCGGGGAGCTGTTTTTT; d_call: TRBD2; clone_size: -; v_call: TRBV5-1; j_call: TRBJ2-2
cdr3_aa: CASSLIAGSTDTQYF; cdr3_nt: TGTGCCAGTAGTCTGATAGCGGGGAGCACAGATACGCAGTATTTT; d_call: TRBD2; clone_size: once; v_call: TRBV19; j_call: TRBJ2-3
cdr3_aa: CASSGDQKIRGEKLFF; cdr3_nt: TGTGCCAGCAGCGGAGACCAGAAAATCAGGGGTGAAAAACTGTTTTTT; d_call: -; clone_size: -; v_call: TRBV9; j_call: TRBJ1-4
cdr3_aa: CASSVGTSPSGELFF; cdr3_nt: TGTGCCAGCAGCGTAGGGACATCACCCTCCGGGGAGCTGTTTTTT; d_call: -; clone_size: -; v_call: TRBV9; j_call: TRBJ2-2
cdr3_aa: CAAGSYNEQFF; cdr3_nt: TGTGCCGCGGGGTCCTACAATGAGCAGTTCTTC; d_call: -; clone_size: once; v_call: TRBV24-1; j_call: TRBJ2-1
cdr3_aa: CASSPQTGSRGYTF; cdr3_nt: TGTGCCAGCAGTCCCCAGACAGGGAGTCGTGGCTACACCTTC; d_call: TRBD1; clone_size: few; v_call: TRBV27; j_call: TRBJ1-2
cdr3_aa: CASSVATGIYGYTF; cdr3_nt: TGTGCCAGCAGCGTAGCAACGGGGATCTATGGCTACACCTTC; d_call: -; clone_size: -; v_call: TRBV9; j_call: TRBJ1-2
cdr3_aa: CASSVATDTEAFF; cdr3_nt: TGTGCCAGCAGCGTAGCTACGGACACTGAAGCTTTCTTT; d_call: -; clone_size: -; v_call: TRBV9; j_call: TRBJ1-1
cdr3_aa: CASTRQGTVTEAFF; cdr3_nt: TGTGCCAGCACTCGACAGGGGACGGTCACTGAAGCTTTCTTT; d_call: TRBD1; clone_size: -; v_call: TRBV6-6; j_call: TRBJ1-1
cdr3_aa: CAWSRQGNQPQHF; cdr3_nt: TGTGCCTGGAGTAGGCAGGGAAATCAGCCCCAGCATTTT; d_call: -; clone_size: once; v_call: TRBV30; j_call: TRBJ1-5
cdr3_aa: CASKTGEGTGELFF; cdr3_nt: TGTGCCAGTAAGACAGGGGAAGGGACCGGGGAGCTGTTTTTT; d_call: TRBD1; clone_size: once; v_call: TRBV19; j_call: TRBJ2-2
cdr3_aa: CASDRQGSSGELFF; cdr3_nt: TGTGCCAGCGACCGACAGGGATCGTCCGGGGAGCTGTTTTTT; d_call: TRBD1; clone_size: -; v_call: TRBV6-5; j_call: TRBJ2-2
cdr3_aa: CASSQGHRRRSSQETQYF; cdr3_nt: TGTGCCAGCAGCCAAGGTCACAGGAGACGCTCTTCTCAAGAGACCCAGTACTTC; d_call: -; clone_size: -; v_call: TRBV3-1/TRBV3-2; j_call: TRBJ2-5
cdr3_aa: CAWSDPGLLGYGYTF; cdr3_nt: TGTGCCTGGAGTGACCCAGGGCTGCTGGGCTATGGCTACACCTTC; d_call: -; clone_size: -; v_call: TRBV30; j_call: TRBJ1-2
cdr3_aa: CASAKYRGRGVETQYF; cdr3_nt: TGTGCTAGTGCTAAATACAGGGGGCGCGGAGTAGAGACCCAGTACTTC; d_call: TRBD1; clone_size: -; v_call: TRBV12-5; j_call: TRBJ2-5
cdr3_aa: CASSLEAGGRTGELFF; cdr3_nt: TGTGCCAGCAGCTTAGAAGCGGGGGGGCGAACCGGGGAGCTGTTTTTT; d_call: TRBD2; clone_size: -; v_call: TRBV13; j_call: TRBJ2-2
cdr3_aa: CASSRESEAFF; cdr3_nt: TGTGCCAGCAGCCGAGAGAGTGAAGCTTTCTTT; d_call: -; clone_size: -; v_call: TRBV3-1/TRBV3-2; j_call: TRBJ1-1
cdr3_aa: CASSLTGDTEAFF; cdr3_nt: TGTGCCAGCAGCTTGACAGGAGACACTGAAGCTTTCTTT; d_call: -; clone_size: -; v_call: TRBV11-1; j_call: TRBJ1-1
cdr3_aa: CASSLRTGSPLHF; cdr3_nt: TGTGCCAGCAGCCTTCGGACGGGATCACCCCTCCACTTT; d_call: -; clone_size: -; v_call: TRBV14; j_call: TRBJ1-6
cdr3_aa: CASSIGGTDTGELFF; cdr3_nt: TGTGCCAGTAGTATCGGAGGTACGGACACCGGGGAGCTGTTTTTT; d_call: -; clone_size: -; v_call: TRBV19; j_call: TRBJ2-2
cdr3_aa: CASSLDGGPTEAFF; cdr3_nt: TGTGCCAGCAGCTTAGACGGTGGGCCCACTGAAGCTTTCTTT; d_call: -; clone_size: -; v_call: TRBV7-2; j_call: TRBJ1-1
cdr3_aa: CASSPPERGNNEQFF; cdr3_nt: TGTGCCAGCAGCCCCCCAGAAAGGGGGAACAATGAGCAGTTCTTC; d_call: -; clone_size: -; v_call: TRBV7-2; j_call: TRBJ2-1
cdr3_aa: CASSDRLAGATGELFF; cdr3_nt: TGTGCCAGCAGTGACAGACTAGCGGGGGCTACCGGGGAGCTGTTTTTT; d_call: TRBD2; clone_size: -; v_call: TRBV2; j_call: TRBJ2-2
cdr3_aa: CASSLTQGAYGYTF; cdr3_nt: TGTGCCAGCAGCTTAACGCAGGGGGCCTATGGCTACACCTTC; d_call: TRBD1; clone_size: once; v_call: TRBV7-2; j_call: TRBJ1-2
cdr3_aa: CASSHSLETQYF; cdr3_nt: TGTGCCAGCAGCCACTCCTTAGAGACCCAGTACTTC; d_call: -; clone_size: -; v_call: TRBV3-1/TRBV3-2; j_call: TRBJ2-5
cdr3_aa: CASSFLLETQYF; cdr3_nt: TGTGCCAGCAGCTTCCTTCTGGAGACCCAGTACTTC; d_call: -; clone_size: -; v_call: TRBV5-4; j_call: TRBJ2-5
cdr3_aa: CASSFSGGLVYEQYF; cdr3_nt: TGTGCCAGCAGCTTCAGCGGGGGCCTTGTCTACGAGCAGTACTTC; d_call: TRBD2; clone_size: -; v_call: TRBV11-2; j_call: TRBJ2-7
cdr3_aa: CASTPPRGGSNEQFF; cdr3_nt: TGTGCCAGCACCCCCCCGCGGGGGGGATCCAATGAGCAGTTCTTC; d_call: TRBD2; clone_size: -; v_call: TRBV6-5; j_call: TRBJ2-1
cdr3_aa: CASGGSYNSPLHF; cdr3_nt: TGTGCCAGCGGGGGCAGTTATAATTCACCCCTCCACTTT; d_call: -; clone_size: -; v_call: TRBV2; j_call: TRBJ1-6
cdr3_aa: CASSWGDRGRSTEAFF; cdr3_nt: TGCGCCAGCAGCTGGGGGGACAGGGGACGGAGCACTGAAGCTTTCTTT; d_call: TRBD1; clone_size: -; v_call: TRBV5-1; j_call: TRBJ1-1